This T cell receptor (beta chain) stems from a study of neurological immune-mediated disorders. A single record per CDR3 protein comes from TCRdb applying MiXCR to the 5' RACE reads. Of tens of thousands of distinct CDR3 sequences in the sample, roughly 2.6% were seen once. Unsorted libraries were generated from 2 million PBMCs held at -80 degrees C. Germline-derived CDR1 and CDR2 are DFQATT and SNEGSKA (reference sequence). Trimming took off 0 bases at V and 4 bases at J, with 19 bases between the two ends. The CDR3 runs to 17 residues. At least ten counts were recorded for this clonotype. The receptor comes from a woman aged 25 to 39 with multiple sclerosis. Sequenced: PBMCs. This chain joins TRBV20-1 and TRBJ2-1, with D perhaps TRBD1 (6 bases). CDR3 sequence reads: CSARDPAQGQVYNEQFF. CDR3 bases: TGCAGTGCTAGAGATCCGGCACAGGGCCAAGTTTACAATGAGCAGTTCTTC.